One and the same sample provided the 17 T cell receptor beta chains below, sequenced in a study of siplizumab effects on memory and regulatory T cells. Assay: immunoSEQ multiplex PCR; the TCRdb copy retains only in-frame clones and omits some. This sample has about 87,000 clones, with about 90% found just once. The sample comprised CD4+ T cells sorted from blood. Source of these receptors: a human donor in good health.

The rearrangement links TRBV9 to TRBJ2-1, with a weak D call TRBD2 (6 bases). This CDR3 is 13 amino acids long. Trimming left V 4 bases short and J 12 bases short, with 17 bases between. Germline values: CDR1 SGDLS, CDR2 YYNGEE. For the CDR3, the DNA is TGTGCCAGCAGCTGGAACTATATGGGGGGGCAGTTCTTC. Translation gives CASSWNYMGGQFF. Full variable domain (rest looked up from reference TRBV9 and TRBJ2-1): DSGVTQTPKHLITATGQRVTLRCSPRSGDLSVYWYQQSLDQGLQFLIQYYNGEERAKGNILERFSAQQFPDLHSELNLSSLELGDSALYFCASSWNYMGGQFFGPGTRLTVL.

The chain has TRBV7-2 and TRBJ2-5; the D is unclear. Trimming took 1 base from V and 4 from J, leaving 10 bases between them. Germline values: CDR1 SGHTA, CDR2 FQGNSA. CDR3 length equals 14 residues. For the CDR3, the DNA is TGTGCCAGCAGCTTAGGAGTCAGCCGAGAGACCCAGTACTTC. Amino acid sequence: CASSLGVSRETQYF. The variable domain in full, with the rest retrieved from reference TRBV7-2 and TRBJ2-5, is GAGVSQSPSNKVTEKGKDVELRCDPISGHTALYWYRQSLGQGLEFLIYFQGNSAPDKSGLPSDRFSAERTGGSVSTLTIQRTQQEDSAVYLCASSLGVSRETQYFGPGTRLLVL.

This sequence joins TRBV7-9 and TRBJ2-5, with D possibly being TRBD2 (6 bases). CDR1 and CDR2 from the germline V gene are SEHNR and FQNEAQ (reference sequence). The germline V and J ends were trimmed by 1 base and 1 base, with 10 bases remaining between them. The CDR3 has 15 amino acids. The CDR3 sequence: CASSLVRRAQETQYF. Written as DNA, the CDR3 is TGTGCCAGCAGCTTAGTTAGGAGGGCCCAAGAGACCCAGTACTTC.

The chain uses TRBV7-6 and TRBJ2-6, with D unclear. Deletions cut 5 bases from V and 0 bases from J, with 17 bases between. CDR1 SGHVS and CDR2 FNYEAQ come from the germline V gene. This CDR3 is 18 amino acids long. CDR3 amino acids: CASSPGSGLGSGANVLTF. The DNA for the CDR3 is TGTGCCAGCAGCCCTGGGTCCGGATTGGGCTCTGGGGCCAACGTCCTGACTTTC.

The V and J genes are TRBV6-6 and TRBJ1-5, with TRBD1 matching over 8 bases. The ends lost 9 bases at V and 1 base at J; junction bases unmatched: 5. Germline V gives CDR1 MNHNY, CDR2 SVGAGI (reference sequence). The CDR3 contains 14 residues. CDR3 in DNA: TGTGCCAGTACCAGGGGGCTCAGCAATCAGCCCCAGCATTTT. Translated, it gives CASTRGLSNQPQHF.

This clone has only a few counts. The J gene is TRBJ2-3, the V gene TRBV7-9; 9 bases are shared with TRBD1. This CDR3 spans 15 amino acids. Germline lookup yields CDR1 SEHNR and CDR2 FQNEAQ (reference sequence). With V trimmed by 5 bases and J by 3 bases, 6 bases remained unmatched. The CDR3 protein is CASSATGGRTDTQYF. The CDR3 DNA reads TGTGCCAGCAGCGCGACAGGGGGGAGAACAGATACGCAGTATTTT.

The V gene is TRBV14, the J gene TRBJ1-1; D is possibly TRBD1 (6 bases). V was shortened by 4 bases and J by 3 bases, with 12 bases between the two germline ends. The CDR3 has 14 residues. Germline V gene sequence: CDR1 SGHDN, CDR2 FVKESK. This CDR3 reads CASSRTGMYTEAFF. CDR3 in DNA: TGTGCCAGCAGCCGTACAGGGATGTACACTGAAGCTTTCTTT.

This clone was detected only once. The chain carries TRBV15 and TRBJ2-3; D gene ambiguous. The CDR3 has 15 amino acids. Germline-derived CDR1 and CDR2 are LNHNV and YYDKDF (reference sequence). Trimming removed 5 bases at V and 3 bases at J, with 15 bases between. This CDR3 is CATSLPERNTDTQYF. In DNA form, the CDR3 reads TGTGCCACCAGCCTCCCGGAAAGAAATACAGATACGCAGTATTTT.

This clone has only one observation. The chain links TRBV1 to TRBJ2-1; whether TRBD2, the table's D call, matches the DNA was not checked. TRBV1 is tagged as a pseudogene. There are 18 residues in the CDR3. The chain's CDR3 is CTSTYLNSAQSSYNEQFF. As DNA, the CDR3 is TGCACCAGCACCTATCTTAATAGCGCTCAGAGCTCCTACAATGAGCAGTTCTTC.

The rearrangement uses TRBV7-2 and TRBJ2-2; TRBD1 or TRBD2 may be the D gene (6 bases each). The V end lost 1 base, the J end lost 7 bases, and 16 bases lay between the germline ends. CDR3 length: 16 residues. Germline CDR1 SGHTA, CDR2 FQGNSA. The CDR3 sequence: CASSLVSRGRDGELFF. The CDR3 DNA is TGTGCCAGCAGCTTAGTTTCCCGGGGGCGGGACGGGGAGCTGTTTTTT.

This sequence joins TRBV6-4 and TRBJ2-2; D is unresolved. Per the germline V gene, CDR1 is MRHNA and CDR2 is SNTAGT. CDR3 length equals 13 residues. With 5 bases removed from V and 0 bases from J, the gap between germline ends came to 4 bases. This CDR3 reads CASSSPNTGELFF. CDR3 bases: TGTGCCAGCAGTTCGCCGAACACCGGGGAGCTGTTTTTT.

The chain uses TRBV25-1 and TRBJ2-4, with D uncertain. The CDR3 totals 13 residues. Germline assignment: CDR1 MGHDK and CDR2 SYGVNS. Trimming removed 1 base from V and 3 bases from J, with 4 bases in between. CDR3 in DNA: TGTGCCAGCAGTGAATTTGACAAAAACATTCAGTACTTC. As protein: CASSEFDKNIQYF. Full variable domain (rest looked up from reference TRBV25-1 and TRBJ2-4): EADIYQTPRYLVIGTGKKITLECSQTMGHDKMYWYQQDPGMELHLIHYSYGVNSTEKGDLSSESTVSRIRTEHFPLTLESARPSHTSQYLCASSEFDKNIQYFGAGTRLSVL.

The chain carries TRBV6-5 and TRBJ2-7; no definite D call. This CDR3 has 13 residues. Germline V gene sequence: CDR1 MNHEY, CDR2 SVGAGI. Trimming removed 0 bases at V and 6 bases at J, with 9 bases between. CDR3 sequence: CASSYSRLREQYF. As DNA, the CDR3 is TGTGCCAGCAGTTACTCGAGGCTGCGCGAGCAGTACTTC.

The table lists this clone with a count of one. The chain employs TRBV19 and TRBJ2-1; no clear D. V lost 5 bases and J 8 bases, leaving 4 bases between the germline ends. This CDR3 has 10 residues. Germline V gene sequence: CDR1 LNHDA, CDR2 SQIVND (reference sequence). The CDR3 sequence is CASSRDEQFF. The CDR3 nucleotides are TGTGCCAGTAGTCGGGATGAGCAGTTCTTC.

This clone was seen a few times. The genes are TRBV6-5 and TRBJ1-1; D might be TRBD1 (6 bases). This CDR3 spans 13 amino acids. Germline V CDR1 and CDR2: MNHEY, SVGAGI. The V and J ends lost 7 bases and 0 bases respectively, with 9 bases between them. For the CDR3, the DNA is TGTGCCAGCACCAGGACAGTGAACACTGAAGCTTTCTTT. Translating it yields CASTRTVNTEAFF.

V usage is TRBV27 and J usage is TRBJ2-1; 11 bases map to TRBD2. The CDR3 covers 15 residues. Germline V gene lookup returns CDR1 MNHEY and CDR2 SMNVEV (reference sequence). V was pared by 6 bases and J by 1 base, with 2 bases of the junction left unmatched. CDR3 amino acids: CASRLAGGSYNEQFF. The CDR3 DNA reads TGTGCCAGCAGGTTAGCGGGAGGGTCCTACAATGAGCAGTTCTTC.

This chain links TRBV5-1 with TRBJ2-1, with TRBD2 identical over 15 bases. This CDR3 comprises 17 residues. J was trimmed by 5 bases and V by 1 base; bases with no gene match: 4. The germline V gene encodes CDR1 SGHRS and CDR2 YFSETQ. The CDR3 loop is CASSLRTSGRGNNEQFF. CDR3 nucleotide sequence: TGCGCCAGCAGCTTGAGGACTAGCGGGAGGGGCAACAATGAGCAGTTCTTC.